This T cell receptor beta chain comes out of a study of T-cell memory formation after mild COVID-19. The study's findings and limits: Whereas later expanders leaned CD4+, clones contracting day 15 to 85 showed a balanced CD4/CD8 makeup. The study detected some responding clones in pre-infection memory, suggesting cross-reactive memory joined. Contracting CD4+ clones were located mainly in CM and EM, and CD8+ clones in EMRA.

As regards this clonotype: The antigen is undetermined.

TCR alpha and TCR beta cDNA libraries carrying sample barcodes and UMIs came from 5'RACE with constant-segment primers. A single record per CDR3 protein comes from TCRdb applying MiXCR to the 5' RACE reads. The sample shows 30,000 to 35,000 distinct CDR3 sequences, about 7.3% of them seen only once. V gave up 5 bases and J gave up 14 bases; unmatched junction bases: 7. The length of the CDR3 is 12 residues. Sample: PBMCs or a T cell subset sorted from them (not recorded which). This sequence originates from a man aged 18-30 years who had mild COVID-19 (a few samples of this study predate the infection). Cell type and time point are not known. The chain has TRBV12-3 or TRBV12-4 and TRBJ1-3; 9 bases line up with TRBD1. The CDR3 nucleotides read TGTGCCAGCAGTAGGACAGGGGTCAGGTTATATTTT. As protein: CASSRTGVRLYF.